These 8 T cell receptor beta chains originate from one sample sequenced in a study of T-cell memory formation after mild COVID-19. TCRdb ran MiXCR on the 5' RACE reads and lists one entry per CDR3 protein. This table has approximately 560,000 distinct CDR3 sequences, roughly 17% appearing once. The source material was PBMCs or a T cell subset sorted from them (not recorded which). These TCRs come from an adult woman who had mild COVID-19 (a few samples of this study predate the infection). Cell type and time point are not known.

The J gene is TRBJ1-1, the V gene TRBV27, with a possible D match to TRBD1 (5 bases). Germline CDR1 MNHEY, CDR2 SMNVEV (reference sequence). V lost 5 bases to trimming and J lost 1 base, with 17 bases between them. The CDR3 loop spans 16 amino acids. CDR3 DNA: TGTGCCAGCAGTCCTACTACCGGGACGGCGAACACTGAAGCTTTCTTT. Its translation: CASSPTTGTANTEAFF.

This clonotype was detected a few times. The chain has TRBV19 and TRBJ1-2; TRBD1 matches 10 bases. The CDR3 is 13 residues long. V lost 6 bases and J lost 8; bases outside the gene matches: 6. Germline loops: CDR1 LNHDA, CDR2 SQIVND (reference sequence). The CDR3 DNA follows: TGTGCCAGTAGCAGAGACAGGGGGCGAGGCTACACCTTC. This sequence encodes CASSRDRGRGYTF.

In this sample, this clonotype turned up a few times. The rearrangement uses TRBV4-3 and TRBJ1-2, with D unresolved. Germline V CDR1 and CDR2: LGHNA, YSLEER. Trimming took off 3 bases at V and 8 bases at J, with 13 bases between the two ends. The CDR3 sequence is 13 residues long. CDR3: CASSHTSTAGYTF. For the CDR3, the DNA is TGCGCCAGCAGCCATACATCCACAGCAGGCTACACCTTC.

V gene TRBV24-1 combines with J gene TRBJ2-1; 8 bases fit TRBD2. After removal of 7 bases from V and 4 bases from J, the junction contained 8 bases not matched to a gene. Germline V gene lookup returns CDR1 KGHDR and CDR2 SFDVKD. This CDR3 is built from 15 residues. The CDR3 bases are TGTGCCACCAGCCCTCGGGGGGGGCCATACAATGAGCAGTTCTTC. It translates to CATSPRGGPYNEQFF.

This chain links TRBV3-1 with TRBJ1-1; D remains unclear. This CDR3 is built from 17 residues. CDR1 and CDR2 (germline): LGHDT, YNNKEL (reference sequence). V was pared by 0 bases and J by 0 bases, with 14 bases between. The CDR3 nucleotides read TGTGCCAGCAGCCAAGATATTAATTATAGGGTGAACACTGAAGCTTTCTTT. This encodes CASSQDINYRVNTEAFF.

This clonotype was seen a handful of times. The chain has TRBV10-3 and TRBJ2-5; 10 bases fit TRBD2. Trimming at V came to 4 bases and at J to 2 bases, leaving 1 base not matched to a gene. Germline loops: CDR1 ENHRY, CDR2 SYGVKD. The CDR3 has 14 amino acids. CDR3 nucleotides: TGTGCCATCAGTGGGACTAGCGGACAAGAGACCCAGTACTTC. It codes for CAISGTSGQETQYF.

This clonotype has ten or more counts. The J gene is TRBJ2-2, the V gene TRBV12-3 or TRBV12-4; 10 nucleotides agree with TRBD2. The V gene end was trimmed by 4 bases and the J gene end by 1 base; junction bases not matched to a gene: 18. The CDR3 consists of 21 residues. Here the CDR3 reads CASSSPLILAGGQLNTGELFF. The CDR3 nucleotides are TGTGCCAGCAGTTCCCCCCTAATATTAGCGGGGGGCCAACTGAACACCGGGGAGCTGTTTTTT.

The rearrangement joins TRBV12-3 or TRBV12-4 to TRBJ2-3; D not resolved. V was pared by 3 bases and J by 0 bases, with 7 bases between. There are 14 residues in the CDR3. The CDR3 sequence is CASSFTDSTDTQYF. The CDR3 bases are TGTGCCAGCAGTTTTACAGATAGCACAGATACGCAGTATTTT.